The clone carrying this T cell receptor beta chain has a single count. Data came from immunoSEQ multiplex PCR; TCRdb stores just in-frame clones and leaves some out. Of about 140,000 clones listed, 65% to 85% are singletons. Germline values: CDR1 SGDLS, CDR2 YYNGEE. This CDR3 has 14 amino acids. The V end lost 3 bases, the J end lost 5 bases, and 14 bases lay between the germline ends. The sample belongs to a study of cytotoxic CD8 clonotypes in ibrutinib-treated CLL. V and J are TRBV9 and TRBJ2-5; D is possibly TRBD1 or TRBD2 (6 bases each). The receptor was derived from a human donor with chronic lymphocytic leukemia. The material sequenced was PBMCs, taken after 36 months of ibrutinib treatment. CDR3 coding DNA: TGTGCCAGCAGCGAAACAGGGAGGATGGAGACCCAGTACTTC. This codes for CASSETGRMETQYF.